The sequence of this T cell receptor beta chain was determined in a study of blood T cell repertoires in COVID-19. As for the study in general: PBMCs, B-cell-depleted T cells, or T cells were the source of the cDNA or gDNA that made up the material.

Participants were aged about 18 to 95 years, lived in 24 US areas, and enrolled virtually. Either two negative PCRs, clearance, or symptom resolution qualified Cohort 3 donors as recovered. Germline lookup yields CDR1 SGHTA and CDR2 FQGNSA. The ends lost 5 bases at V and 3 bases at J; junction bases unmatched: 10. The CDR3 totals 17 residues. This clone was found once. The table came from immunoSEQ multiplex PCR; TCRdb's copy has only in-frame clones and leaves some out. The table has 300,000 to 350,000 clones, 70% to 90% seen once. The J gene is TRBJ1-5, the V gene TRBV7-2, with 10 bases matching TRBD1. The sequenced sample was PBMCs or T cells enriched from blood (not recorded which). This clonotype was sampled from a man younger than 40 who had recovered from COVID-19. The DNA for the CDR3 is TGTGCCAGCAGCCGGTTAGGGACAGGGGAATTCAATCAGCCCCAGCATTTT. It yields the protein CASSRLGTGEFNQPQHF. Supplemented by reference TRBV7-2 and TRBJ1-5, the full variable domain reads GAGVSQSPSNKVTEKGKDVELRCDPISGHTALYWYRQSLGQGLEFLIYFQGNSAPDKSGLPSDRFSAERTGGSVSTLTIQRTQQEDSAVYLCASSRLGTGEFNQPQHFGDGTRLSIL.